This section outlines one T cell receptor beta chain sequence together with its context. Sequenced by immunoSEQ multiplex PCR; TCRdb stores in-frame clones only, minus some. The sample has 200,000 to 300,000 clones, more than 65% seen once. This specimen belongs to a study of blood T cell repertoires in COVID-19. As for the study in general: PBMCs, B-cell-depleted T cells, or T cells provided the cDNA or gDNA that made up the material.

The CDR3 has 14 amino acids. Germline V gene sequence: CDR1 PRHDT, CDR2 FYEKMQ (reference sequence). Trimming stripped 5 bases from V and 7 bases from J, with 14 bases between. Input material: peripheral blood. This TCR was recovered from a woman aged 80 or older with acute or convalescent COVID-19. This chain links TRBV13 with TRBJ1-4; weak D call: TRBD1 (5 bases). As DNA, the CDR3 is TGTGCCAGCAGCACCAGGGATGTCGGTGAAAAACTGTTTTTT. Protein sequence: CASSTRDVGEKLFF.